The clone carrying this T cell receptor (beta chain) was picked up a small number of times. Its antigen remains unknown. Hyperthyroidism patients, aged 18 to 65, were newly diagnosed, under 2 months' duration. Clinical symptoms, serum thyroxine, TRAb, thyroid ultrasound and orbital computed tomography were relied on for diagnosis. This sample is drawn from a study of Graves' ophthalmopathy and Graves' hyperthyroidism. Study-level background: The collection of peripheral blood took place at initial diagnosis, before any treatment. Whole-study findings and limits: Detection in blood was also observed for most expanded thyroid clonotypes above 0.001 frequency.

TCR beta CDR3 regions were amplified from RNA transcripts. In the first round, RT-PCR was carried out with HTBI primers, and a multiplex PCR formed the second round. TCRdb used MiXCR to reprocess the multiplex PCR reads, holding one entry per CDR3 protein. The table lists more than 300,000 distinct CDR3 sequences, 15% to 17% of them singletons. This CDR3 has 16 amino acids. Germline lookup yields CDR1 LGHNA and CDR2 YNFKEQ. Losses at the gene ends were 0 bases for V and 8 bases for J; bases not matched to a gene: 7. The TCR originated in a woman between 18 and 29 years old with stable Graves' hyperthyroidism. The chain carries TRBV4-2 and TRBJ1-6; 7 nucleotides match TRBD1. The material sequenced was peripheral blood. This CDR3 reads CASSQDLGGRDSPLHF. CDR3 nucleotide sequence: TGTGCCAGCAGCCAAGATTTAGGGGGCAGAGATTCACCCCTCCACTTT.